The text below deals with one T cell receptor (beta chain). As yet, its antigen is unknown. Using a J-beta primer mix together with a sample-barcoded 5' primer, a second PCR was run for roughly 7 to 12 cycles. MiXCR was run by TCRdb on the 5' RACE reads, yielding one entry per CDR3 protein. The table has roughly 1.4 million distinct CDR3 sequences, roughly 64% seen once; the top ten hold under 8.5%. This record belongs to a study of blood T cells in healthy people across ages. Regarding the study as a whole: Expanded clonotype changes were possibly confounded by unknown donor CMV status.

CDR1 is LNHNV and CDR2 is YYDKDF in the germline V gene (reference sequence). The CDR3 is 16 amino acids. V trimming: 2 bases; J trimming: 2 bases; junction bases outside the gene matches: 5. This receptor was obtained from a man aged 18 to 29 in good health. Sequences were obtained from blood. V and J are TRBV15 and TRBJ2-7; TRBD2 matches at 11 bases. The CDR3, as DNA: TGTGCCACCAGCAGAACCGTAGCGGGGGGGACCTACGAGCAGTACTTC. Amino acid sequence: CATSRTVAGGTYEQYF.